This record covers a single TCR beta chain. This sample is part of a study of blood T cell repertoires in COVID-19. For the study at large: T cells, B-cell-depleted T cells, or PBMCs provided the cDNA or gDNA that served as material.

From germline, CDR1 is MGHDK and CDR2 SYGVNS. The V gene lost 2 bases and the J gene lost 9 bases, with 5 bases spanning the gap. CDR3 length equals 11 residues. The protocol was immunoSEQ multiplex PCR, while the TCRdb copy is restricted to in-frame clones and leaves out a portion. This sample has about 300,000 clones, with around 82% found just once. The sequenced sample was peripheral blood. This sequence joins TRBV25-1 and TRBJ2-1; D unresolved. The receptor comes from a woman aged 45-59 years with acute or convalescent COVID-19. The CDR3 sequence: CASSEAGEQFF. For the CDR3, the DNA is TGTGCCAGCAGTGAAGCCGGTGAGCAGTTCTTC.